This TCR beta chain comes out of a study of blood T cell repertoires in COVID-19. From germline, CDR1 is KGHDR and CDR2 SFDVKD. This CDR3 contains 17 residues. V lost 4 bases to trimming and J lost 2 bases; unmatched junction nucleotides: 4. TCRdb's copy holds only in-frame clones and misses some; the assay was immunoSEQ multiplex PCR. The sample contains some 100,000 clones, about 91% of which appear only once. Sequencing was done on a sample of peripheral blood. This TCR derives from a woman aged 70 to 79 with acute or convalescent COVID-19. The genes are TRBV24-1 and TRBJ2-1; 13 bases agree with TRBD2. Here the CDR3 reads CATSDALAGGPYNEQFF. CDR3 coding DNA: TGTGCCACCAGTGACGCACTAGCGGGAGGGCCCTACAATGAGCAGTTCTTC.